This record covers a single T cell receptor beta chain. Its target is unknown. The data belong to a study of shared clonotypes between healthy human individuals. Study observations and caveats: Owing to a small donor count, the genetic and exposure-history diversity represented was limited. Non-shared clonotypes had lower generation probabilities than clonotypes shared by all four sorted-subset donors. Estimated richness was generally greater in naive than memory subsets.

The CDR3 loop spans 17 amino acids. The method was immunoSEQ multiplex PCR; TCRdb's version includes in-frame clones alone and lacks a portion of them. The sample contains some 1,600,000 clones, about 98% of which appear only once. This receptor was identified in a young man in good health. Sequenced sample: naive CD4+ T cells sorted from blood. Subset here: CD45RA+ positively selected. The rearrangement joins TRBV21-1 to TRBJ2-1; the D call in the table, TRBD2, was not verified against the DNA. TRBV21-1 is classified as a pseudogene. The DNA of the CDR3 is TGTGCCAGCAGCAAAATAAAGGCGGGACCCCCCTACAATGAGCAGTTCTTC. This sequence encodes CASSKIKAGPPYNEQFF.